The source of this T cell receptor beta chain is a study of shared clonotypes between healthy human individuals. Study-level points and caveats: Among non-shared clonotypes, generation probabilities were lower than among those shared by all four donors. Naive subsets generally exceeded memory subsets in estimated richness.

For every subset, genomic DNA was evenly distributed across several immunoSEQ plates. Original analysis: In the immunoSEQ data, sequences were junction-only and lacked quality scores, so filtering differed. Measured with immunoSEQ multiplex PCR; TCRdb has only the in-frame clones, and not every one. V and J calls and clone size are as listed in that table; D and trimming were resolved from the DNA. This repertoire shows about 2.1 million clones, 80% to 95% found once; its top ten account for less than 2%. This clone was observed a single time. The antigen remains undetermined. Naive CD8 cells lacked CD45RO and underwent positive selection for CCR7, leaving out terminally differentiated effector memory CD45RA+ cells. The trim removed 2 bases at V and 3 bases at J, leaving 5 bases unmatched. This CDR3 comprises 15 residues. Germline V gene lookup returns CDR1 SGHTA and CDR2 FQGNSA.

Sequencing was carried out using naive CD8+ T cells from PBMCs. This TCR derives from a man aged 18-30 years in good health. Some clones in this sample may be carry-over from other donors' samples. V is TRBV7-2 and J is TRBJ2-7, with 9 bases aligning to TRBD2. The CDR3, as DNA: TGTGCCAGCAGCTTAATTGGAGCGGGAGGCTACGAGCAGTACTTC. Amino acid sequence: CASSLIGAGGYEQYF.